A single sample gave rise to the 28 T cell receptor beta chains below, sequenced in a study of cytomegalovirus exposure and HLA in healthy donors. Researchers ran the PCR with 60 Vbeta and 13 Jbeta primers. The table came from immunoSEQ multiplex PCR; TCRdb's copy has only in-frame clones and leaves some out. The data contain 150,000 to 200,000 clones, about two thirds of them singletons. Input material: PBMCs. Receptors originate from a woman under 30 in good health and CMV-seropositive.

This clone was detected once. The chain links TRBV27 to TRBJ2-5; D might be TRBD2 (6 bases). Germline CDR1 MNHEY, CDR2 SMNVEV (reference sequence). This CDR3 has 13 residues. V lost 8 bases and J lost 4, with 14 bases in between. This chain's CDR3 is CASDAGRLETQYF. CDR3 nucleotides: TGTGCCAGCGATGCGGGGAGATTAGAGACCCAGTACTTC.

The chain joins TRBV14 to TRBJ2-1; 8 nucleotides align to TRBD2. The CDR3 runs to 16 residues. J was trimmed by 4 bases and V by 0 bases; bases with no gene match: 5. Looked up from germline, CDR1 is SGHDN and CDR2 is FVKESK. DNA for the CDR3: TGTGCCAGCAGCCAAGATCTGCAGCGGGGGTACAATGAGCAGTTCTTC. Translated, it gives CASSQDLQRGYNEQFF.

Points on this clone: This specimen includes other DNA sequences encoding the same CDR3. V usage is TRBV30 and J usage is TRBJ2-7, with 9 bases fitting TRBD2. Trimming at V came to 3 bases and at J to 2 bases, leaving 8 bases not matched to a gene. The CDR3 spans 15 residues. CDR1 and CDR2 from the germline V gene are GTSNPN and SVGIG (reference sequence). This chain's CDR3 is CAWSIIAGAAYEQYF. In DNA form, the CDR3 reads TGTGCCTGGAGCATAATAGCGGGAGCCGCCTACGAGCAGTACTTC.

The DNA of the CDR3 is TGCGCCAGCAGCCAAGGACTCCTAGCGGGGATCGACAATGAGCAGTTCTTC. Amino acids: CASSQGLLAGIDNEQFF. V gene TRBV4-1 combines with J gene TRBJ2-1, with 9 nucleotides matching TRBD2. This CDR3 has 17 amino acids. Germline loops: CDR1 MGHRA, CDR2 YSYEKL. J gave up 5 bases and V 1 base, and 9 bases lay outside the gene matches.

V and J are TRBV13 and TRBJ2-5, with D perhaps TRBD2 (5 bases). The DNA end lines up better with TRBJ2-7; the J call may be wrong. This CDR3 is built from 13 residues. Germline V gives CDR1 PRHDT, CDR2 FYEKMQ (reference sequence). CDR3 in amino acids: CASSFGESYEQYF. The DNA of the CDR3 is TGTGCCAGCAGCTTCGGGGAATCCTACGAGCAGTACTTC.

The chain combines TRBV29-1 with TRBJ1-1; 9 bases fit TRBD1. The V gene's germline CDR1 is SQVTM and CDR2 ANQGSEA. This CDR3 comprises 15 residues. V trimming: 7 bases; J trimming: 7 bases; junction bases outside the gene matches: 16. This CDR3 reads CSAHTLRTGGVEAFF. CDR3 nucleotides: TGCAGCGCCCACACCCTTCGAACAGGGGGCGTTGAAGCTTTCTTT.

This clone was counted between two and nine times. The rearrangement links TRBV5-1 to TRBJ2-1; 10 nucleotides agree with TRBD2. V was clipped by 1 base and J by 10 bases; unmatched bases: 8. In germline, CDR1 is SGHRS, CDR2 YFSETQ. CDR3 length: 15 residues. CDR3 coding DNA: TGCGCCAGCAGCTTGTCGGGACTAGCGAGGGAGGAGCAGTTCTTC. Translated, it gives CASSLSGLAREEQFF.

The rearrangement links TRBV15 to TRBJ1-2, with D perhaps TRBD1 (6 bases). The CDR3 contains 14 residues. Trimming pared 0 bases from V and 3 bases from J, leaving 8 bases between. Germline V gene lookup returns CDR1 LNHNV and CDR2 YYDKDF (reference sequence). CDR3 loop: CATSRDRGDYGYTF. CDR3 sequence (DNA): TGTGCCACCAGCAGAGACAGGGGTGACTATGGCTACACCTTC.

V usage is TRBV9 and J usage is TRBJ2-7; unclear D gene. Germline V lookup: CDR1 SGDLS, CDR2 YYNGEE. There are 14 residues in the CDR3. V was shortened by 0 bases and J by 0 bases, with 7 bases between the two germline ends. CDR3 amino acids: CASSVDYYSYEQYF. The CDR3 DNA reads TGTGCCAGCAGCGTAGATTACTACTCCTACGAGCAGTACTTC.

V gene TRBV28 combines with J gene TRBJ2-1, with D perhaps matching TRBD2 (5 bases). Germline CDR1 is MDHEN and CDR2 is SYDVKM. The germline V and J ends were trimmed by 6 bases and 4 bases, with 13 bases remaining between them. CDR3 length equals 14 residues. The CDR3 protein is CASRESRGYNEQFF. The CDR3 bases are TGTGCCAGCAGAGAAAGCCGGGGTTACAATGAGCAGTTCTTC.

Only one count was recorded for this clone. The chain combines TRBV5-1 with TRBJ2-5; TRBD2 matches at 11 bases. V was clipped by 4 bases and J by 5 bases; unmatched bases: 7. Germline CDR1 reads SGHRS; CDR2 reads YFSETQ. The CDR3 is 15 residues long. CDR3 sequence: CASSDTSGGKETQYF. DNA for the CDR3: TGCGCCAGCAGCGACACTAGCGGGGGAAAGGAGACCCAGTACTTC. The full variable domain, its missing parts supplied by reference TRBV5-1 and TRBJ2-5, is KAGVTQTPRYLIKTRGQQVTLSCSPISGHRSVSWYQQTPGQGLQFLFEYFSETQRNKGNFPGRFSGRQFSNSRSEMNVSTLELGDSALYLCASSDTSGGKETQYFGPGTRLLVL.

This chain uses TRBV2 with TRBJ2-1; D is uncertain. The ends were cut back, 3 bases at V and 2 bases at J, with 5 bases in the middle. The CDR3 is 13 amino acids. Germline-derived CDR1 and CDR2 are SNHLY and FYNNEI. CDR3 residues: CASSDSTYNEQFF. The CDR3 bases are TGTGCCAGCAGTGATAGCACCTACAATGAGCAGTTCTTC.

The rearrangement links TRBV5-4 to TRBJ2-3, with 8 bases aligning to TRBD2. Germline assignment: CDR1 SGHNT and CDR2 YYREEE (reference sequence). The junction had 7 bases not matched to a gene; V was cut back by 2 bases and J by 2 bases. This CDR3 is 16 amino acids long. The CDR3 here is CASSFPRGGITDTQYF. The CDR3 DNA sequence: TGTGCCAGCAGCTTTCCCCGCGGGGGGATCACAGATACGCAGTATTTT.

The CDR3 DNA sequence: TGTGCCAGCAGTTTAAATGTAAATGAGCAGTTCTTC. It specifies CASSLNVNEQFF. The rearrangement joins TRBV27 to TRBJ2-1; no definite D call. Germline V CDR1 and CDR2: MNHEY, SMNVEV (reference sequence). The V end lost 2 bases, the J end lost 7 bases, and 6 bases lay between the germline ends. There are 12 residues in the CDR3.

V gene TRBV6-5 combines with J gene TRBJ1-4; weak D call: TRBD1 (6 bases). Looked up from germline, CDR1 is MNHEY and CDR2 is SVGAGI. Deletions cut 2 bases from V and 0 bases from J, with 7 bases between. CDR3 length: 15 amino acids. CDR3: CASSYGTTTNEKLFF. The CDR3 DNA sequence: TGTGCCAGCAGTTACGGGACAACAACTAATGAAAAACTGTTTTTT.

This chain connects TRBV18 to TRBJ1-1; 10 bases are a match to TRBD1. Germline CDR1 and CDR2: KGHSH and LQKENI. V lost 5 bases and J lost 7; bases outside the gene matches: 7. CDR3 length: 14 amino acids. This CDR3 is CASSTRTGGGEAFF. DNA of the CDR3: TGTGCCAGCTCAACCCGGACAGGGGGGGGTGAAGCTTTCTTT.

The sample holds a few counts of this clone. V gene TRBV5-6 combines with J gene TRBJ1-1; D might be TRBD1 (5 bases). Trimming cost V 0 bases and J 1 base, with 13 bases left between them. The CDR3 loop spans 16 amino acids. Germline V lookup: CDR1 SGHDT, CDR2 YYEEEE. CDR3 in amino acids: CASSLVSGFQNTEAFF. DNA for the CDR3: TGTGCCAGCAGCTTGGTTTCAGGGTTCCAGAACACTGAAGCTTTCTTT.

The V and J genes are TRBV27 and TRBJ2-2, with TRBD1 matching 11 bases. The CDR3 contains 15 residues. The germline CDR1 and CDR2 sequences are MNHEY and SMNVEV (reference sequence). V gave up 6 bases and J gave up 7 bases; unmatched junction bases: 7. The CDR3 nucleotides are TGTGCCAGCAGCCCCGGACAGGGGGCACACGGGGAGCTGTTTTTT. It encodes CASSPGQGAHGELFF.

The V and J genes are TRBV10-3 and TRBJ1-2; TRBD1 is a possible D gene (6 bases). The CDR3 runs to 15 residues. Germline V gene data show CDR1 as ENHRY and CDR2 as SYGVKD. Trimming took 7 bases from V and 5 from J, leaving 20 bases between them. CDR3 nucleotide sequence: TGTGCCATCACCCTATCGACAGGAACCGATTATGGCTACACCTTC. As protein: CAITLSTGTDYGYTF.

V gene TRBV4-1 combines with J gene TRBJ1-4, with 7 bases aligning to TRBD1. The CDR3 spans 15 residues. Unmatched junction bases numbered 4, after V lost 0 bases and J lost 6 bases. Germline CDR1 MGHRA, CDR2 YSYEKL. The CDR3 nucleotides read TGCGCCAGCAGCCAAGATGGACAGGAGGATGAAAAACTGTTTTTT. It translates to CASSQDGQEDEKLFF.

This rearrangement joins TRBV2 to TRBJ2-5, with D possibly matching TRBD1 (5 bases). TRBJ2-7 explains the end of the DNA better; the J call may be wrong. The CDR3 has 14 residues. Germline V gene data show CDR1 as SNHLY and CDR2 as FYNNEI. DNA of the CDR3: TGTGCCAGCAGTGGCCCGACAGCCCCCTACGAGCAGTACTTC. Translating it yields CASSGPTAPYEQYF.

The chain joins TRBV30 to TRBJ2-7; TRBD2 matches at 7 bases. The CDR3 extends over 13 amino acids. CDR1 is GTSNPN, CDR2 SVGIG, per germline (reference sequence). V trimming: 5 bases; J trimming: 2 bases; junction bases outside the gene matches: 6. As DNA, the CDR3 is TGTGCCTGGGCGGGAGCCCTTGCCTACGAGCAGTACTTC. Translating it yields CAWAGALAYEQYF.

The chain recombines TRBV9 with TRBJ1-3; D not certain. Trimming left V 2 bases short and J 0 bases short, with 6 bases between. The CDR3 contains 14 residues. CDR1 and CDR2 from the germline V gene are SGDLS and YYNGEE. In DNA, the CDR3 is TGTGCCAGCAGCGTTGGGAGCTCTGGAAACACCATATATTTT. Amino acid sequence: CASSVGSSGNTIYF.

This clone was seen more than once but under ten times. The chain is built from TRBV19 and TRBJ2-1; D is unclear. Germline values: CDR1 LNHDA, CDR2 SQIVND (reference sequence). There are 13 residues in the CDR3. V gave up 3 bases and J gave up 7 bases, with 10 bases separating them. The CDR3 coding sequence is TGTGCCAGTAGTATCTACCTTATGAATGAGCAGTTCTTC. This encodes CASSIYLMNEQFF.

V usage is TRBV5-3 and J usage is TRBJ2-5, with D uncertain. The DNA end is more similar to TRBJ2-7, so the J call may be wrong. TRBV5-3 is placed among ORFs of uncertain function. The CDR3 has 11 amino acids. CDR3 DNA: TGTGCCAGAAGCTTAATTCCCGAGCAGTACTTC. As protein: CARSLIPEQYF.

CDR3 DNA: TGTGCTAGTGCTCAGAGGGATTGGGGCACTGAAGCTTTCTTT. Its translation is CASAQRDWGTEAFF. The chain has TRBV12-5 and TRBJ1-1; D unresolved. This CDR3 contains 14 residues. V lost 7 bases to trimming and J lost 4 bases, with 16 bases between them. The germline gives CDR1 LGHNT, CDR2 FRNRAP. Using reference TRBV12-5 and TRBJ1-1 for the parts outside the CDR3, the full variable domain is DARVTQTPRHKVTEMGQEVTMRCQPILGHNTVFWYRQTMMQGLELLAYFRNRAPLDDSGMPKDRFSAEMPDATLATLKIQPSEPRDSAVYFCASAQRDWGTEAFFGQGTRLTVV.

The rearrangement uses TRBV5-8 and TRBJ2-7; 7 bases line up with TRBD1. Germline CDR1 reads SGHTS; CDR2 reads YDEGEE. The CDR3 has 13 amino acids. V trimming: 3 bases; J trimming: 7 bases; junction bases outside the gene matches: 7. The CDR3: CASSWAGGEEQYF. The CDR3 coding sequence is TGTGCCAGCAGCTGGGCAGGGGGAGAGGAGCAGTACTTC.

This rearrangement joins TRBV27 to TRBJ2-3; a possible D gene is TRBD2 (6 bases). This CDR3 is built from 16 residues. Trimming removed 0 bases from V and 1 base from J, with 11 bases in between. Germline V lookup: CDR1 MNHEY, CDR2 SMNVEV (reference sequence). The CDR3 reads CASSLSSGGGTDTQYF. The CDR3 region has the DNA TGTGCCAGCAGTTTATCGAGCGGCGGGGGCACAGATACGCAGTATTTT.